These 32 T cell receptor beta chains share one sample of origin, sequenced in a study of blood T cell repertoires in COVID-19. Clones were read by immunoSEQ multiplex PCR, and TCRdb kept only the in-frame ones, dropping some. The sample lists 200,000 to 300,000 clones; more than 75% were seen once. Sequenced: PBMCs or T cells enriched from blood (not recorded which). The receptors derive from a woman in her late teens or twenties who had recovered from COVID-19.

The chain recombines TRBV9 with TRBJ1-6; TRBD1 might be the D (6 bases). The V and J ends lost 3 bases and 12 bases respectively, with 16 bases between them. Germline-derived CDR1 and CDR2 are SGDLS and YYNGEE. This CDR3 has 14 amino acids. CDR3 loop: CASSEGDGNGPLHF. Written as DNA, the CDR3 is TGTGCCAGCAGCGAGGGGGACGGTAACGGACCCCTCCACTTT.

This CDR3 reads CASSISSTGTPASGYDNEQFF. The DNA for the CDR3 is TGTGCCAGTAGTATTAGTTCTACCGGAACGCCGGCTAGCGGGTATGATAATGAGCAGTTCTTC. The chain links TRBV19 to TRBJ2-1, with 8 bases fitting TRBD2. Germline V gene lookup returns CDR1 LNHDA and CDR2 SQIVND (reference sequence). The CDR3 extends over 21 amino acids. Unmatched junction bases numbered 26, after V lost 3 bases and J lost 7 bases.

The chain couples TRBV5-1 to TRBJ1-1; TRBD1 matches at 7 bases. Germline V gene sequence: CDR1 SGHRS, CDR2 YFSETQ. CDR3 length: 14 amino acids. The V gene end was trimmed by 4 bases and the J gene end by 1 base; junction bases not matched to a gene: 4. CDR3 nucleotides: TGCGCCAGCAGCCAACGACAGGGGAACACTGAAGCTTTCTTT. Residues: CASSQRQGNTEAFF.

The rearrangement joins TRBV5-1 to TRBJ1-6; a weak D match, TRBD1 (5 bases). This CDR3 spans 15 amino acids. V was cut by 4 bases and J by 7 bases, with 15 bases left in between. Germline CDR1 SGHRS, CDR2 YFSETQ. In nucleotides, the CDR3 is TGCGCCAGCAGCGCCGACAGCGCGCGCAATTCACCCCTCCACTTT. It specifies CASSADSARNSPLHF.

The chain combines TRBV7-8 with TRBJ1-1; possibly TRBD1 for D (5 bases). The CDR3 has 15 amino acids. Germline-derived CDR1 and CDR2 are SGHVS and FQNEAQ. V gave up 5 bases and J gave up 0 bases, with 13 bases separating them. The DNA of the CDR3 is TGTGCCAGCAGCCCTCGGGGGGGAGTGAACACTGAAGCTTTCTTT. Protein: CASSPRGGVNTEAFF. The variable domain in full, completed from reference TRBV7-8 and TRBJ1-1, reads GAGVSQSPRYKVAKRGQDVALRCDPISGHVSLFWYQQALGQGPEFLTYFQNEAQLDKSGLPSDRFFAERPEGSVSTLKIQRTQQEDSAVYLCASSPRGGVNTEAFFGQGTRLTVV.

The chain employs TRBV7-3 and TRBJ2-7, with 7 bases identical to TRBD2. Unmatched junction bases numbered 9, after V lost 5 bases and J lost 2 bases. Germline lookup yields CDR1 SGHTA and CDR2 FQGTGA. This CDR3 region has 15 residues. CDR3 amino acids: CASSQRAGAAYEQYF. In DNA, the CDR3 is TGTGCCAGCAGCCAACGGGCGGGAGCCGCCTACGAGCAGTACTTC.

The genes are TRBV15 and TRBJ2-1; D gene unclear. This CDR3 contains 16 residues. The V gene lost 0 bases and the J gene lost 4 bases, with 13 bases spanning the gap. CDR1 LNHNV and CDR2 YYDKDF come from the germline V gene (reference sequence). The CDR3: CATSRESASRYNEQFF. The CDR3 coding sequence is TGTGCCACCAGCAGAGAGAGCGCCTCCCGATACAATGAGCAGTTCTTC.

The rearrangement links TRBV5-6 to TRBJ2-3, with 10 bases lining up with TRBD2. The junction had 10 bases not matched to a gene; V was cut back by 0 bases and J by 6 bases. CDR3 length: 17 amino acids. Germline V gives CDR1 SGHDT, CDR2 YYEEEE. The DNA of the CDR3 is TGTGCCAGCAGCTTGGGGCCTAGCGGGGGCCTGGCGGATACGCAGTATTTT. Residues: CASSLGPSGGLADTQYF.

The rearrangement uses TRBV3-1 (or the pseudogene TRBV3-2) and TRBJ1-2; D gene unclear. CDR1 and CDR2 (germline): LGHDT, YNNKEL (reference sequence). The CDR3 runs 14 residues. V lost 0 bases to trimming and J lost 14 bases, with 19 bases between them. CDR3 in DNA: TGTGCCAGCAGCCAAGATGGCCGCCGGAGGAGTAGTACCTTC. This gives the protein CASSQDGRRRSSTF.

The chain combines TRBV19 with TRBJ1-2; D is perhaps TRBD1 (6 bases). CDR3 length: 16 residues. The V gene lost 1 base and the J gene lost 3 bases, with 15 bases spanning the gap. The germline V gene has CDR1 LNHDA and CDR2 SQIVND (reference sequence). This CDR3 is CASSIAPGGADYGYTF. The CDR3 bases are TGTGCCAGTAGTATAGCCCCCGGGGGGGCGGACTATGGCTACACCTTC.

This clone was observed once. The CDR3 DNA is TGCGCCAGCAGCCAAGCACTAGCGGGCACCGGGGAGCTGTTTTTT. It encodes CASSQALAGTGELFF. The chain joins TRBV4-1 to TRBJ2-2, with TRBD2 matching over 9 bases. Germline CDR1 reads MGHRA; CDR2 reads YSYEKL. CDR3 size: 15 residues. V shed 1 base and J 4 bases; nucleotides not matched to a gene: 1.

The V call is TRBV10-3, the J call TRBJ1-5, with TRBD1 identical over 11 bases. The CDR3 has 15 amino acids. CDR1 is ENHRY, CDR2 SYGVKD, per germline. With V trimmed by 2 bases and J by 6 bases, 3 bases remained unmatched. DNA for the CDR3: TGTGCCATCAGTGAGGATGGGACAGGGGGTCAGCCCCAGCATTTT. It is translated as CAISEDGTGGQPQHF.

This clone came up once. V is TRBV19 and J is TRBJ2-1, with D unclear. V was shortened by 2 bases and J by 4 bases, with 12 bases between the two germline ends. Germline V gene lookup returns CDR1 LNHDA and CDR2 SQIVND (reference sequence). The CDR3 is 15 amino acids. In DNA form, the CDR3 reads TGTGCCAGTAGTATATTCGCCAGGAATTACAATGAGCAGTTCTTC. Protein sequence: CASSIFARNYNEQFF.

This clone has a single count. The rearrangement uses TRBV6-2 or TRBV6-3 and TRBJ2-7; no clear D gene. Trimming left V 2 bases short and J 3 bases short, with 2 bases between. The germline V gene encodes CDR1 MNHEY and CDR2 SVGEGT. The CDR3 is 11 amino acids. The CDR3, as DNA: TGTGCCAGCAGTTACCTCTACGAGCAGTACTTC. Its translation is CASSYLYEQYF.

This chain links TRBV28 with TRBJ1-1, with D hard to call. The germline CDR1 and CDR2 sequences are MDHEN and SYDVKM. V was shortened by 3 bases and J by 0 bases, with 5 bases between the two germline ends. This CDR3 is built from 13 residues. CDR3 DNA sequence: TGTGCCAGCAGTTTCACACTGAACACTGAAGCTTTCTTT. This codes for CASSFTLNTEAFF.

The rearrangement joins TRBV5-6 to TRBJ1-6; D is ambiguous. The V and J ends lost 4 bases and 10 bases respectively, with 12 bases between them. The CDR3 consists of 13 residues. Germline-derived CDR1 and CDR2 are SGHDT and YYEEEE. The CDR3 here is CASSRGISSPLHF. The CDR3, as DNA: TGTGCCAGCAGCCGGGGTATCAGCTCACCCCTCCACTTT.

The rearrangement joins TRBV5-1 to TRBJ2-3; D call uncertain. V lost 2 bases and J 6 bases, leaving 10 bases between the germline ends. The CDR3 consists of 13 residues. Germline V gene sequence: CDR1 SGHRS, CDR2 YFSETQ. CDR3 sequence reads: CASSFRPGDTQYF. The CDR3 nucleotides read TGCGCCAGCAGCTTCAGGCCCGGCGATACGCAGTATTTT.

The chain has TRBV5-1 and TRBJ2-1; 8 bases map to TRBD1. CDR1 SGHRS and CDR2 YFSETQ come from the germline V gene. Trimming cost V 3 bases and J 6 bases; bases outside gene matches: 5. The CDR3 loop spans 14 amino acids. The CDR3 nucleotides read TGCGCCAGCAGCTCCGGGACAGGAACCAATGAGCAGTTCTTC. Translation gives CASSSGTGTNEQFF.

The chain uses TRBV30 and TRBJ1-5; 9 nucleotides align to TRBD1. Trimming removed 4 bases from V and 1 base from J; junction bases left unmatched: 5. The germline V gene encodes CDR1 GTSNPN and CDR2 SVGIG (reference sequence). This CDR3 region has 15 residues. The CDR3 nucleotides read TGTGCCTGGAAAACACAGGGGGCCAGCAATCAGCCCCAGCATTTT. Its translation is CAWKTQGASNQPQHF.

In its sample, this clone was seen once. The chain combines TRBV13 with TRBJ2-7; no clear D gene. Germline V lookup: CDR1 PRHDT, CDR2 FYEKMQ (reference sequence). V was clipped by 0 bases and J by 0 bases, with 6 bases between them. CDR3 length: 14 residues. The CDR3 is CASSLGPSSYEQYF. The CDR3 nucleotides are TGTGCCAGCAGCTTAGGTCCGAGCTCCTACGAGCAGTACTTC.

CDR3 loop: CASSLLGTGVYEQYF. CDR3 in DNA: TGTGCCAGCAGTTTACTCGGGACAGGGGTCTACGAGCAGTACTTC. The chain joins TRBV28 to TRBJ2-7; 10 nucleotides agree with TRBD1. The J segment lost 3 bases and the V segment lost 2 bases, leaving 4 bases of the junction unmatched. Germline-derived CDR1 and CDR2 are MDHEN and SYDVKM. The CDR3 runs to 15 residues.

V and J are TRBV5-6 and TRBJ1-1, with unresolved D. Germline values: CDR1 SGHDT, CDR2 YYEEEE. V lost 4 bases and J lost 4, with 11 bases in between. The length of the CDR3 is 13 residues. CDR3 sequence (DNA): TGTGCCAGCAGCGGTGGAGTAGGCACTGAAGCTTTCTTT. Its protein product is CASSGGVGTEAFF.

This sequence joins TRBV6-2 or TRBV6-3 and TRBJ1-6, with D unresolved. This CDR3 is built from 15 residues. Germline lookup yields CDR1 MNHEY and CDR2 SVGEGT. The V end was cut by 2 bases, the J end by 6 bases, with 11 bases between. This CDR3 reads CASSYGRLGNSPLHF. The CDR3 DNA sequence: TGTGCCAGCAGTTACGGAAGACTTGGTAATTCACCCCTCCACTTT.

The chain uses TRBV9 and TRBJ1-2; D perhaps matches TRBD1 (6 bases). The CDR3 consists of 13 residues. V lost 4 bases and J lost 4, with 11 bases in between. Germline CDR1 and CDR2: SGDLS and YYNGEE. The CDR3 reads CASSLTDSYGYTF. In nucleotides, the CDR3 is TGTGCCAGCAGCTTAACGGACAGCTATGGCTACACCTTC.

A single count supports this clone. CDR3 in DNA: TGCAGCGTAAGGACAGCCAACCAAGAGACCCAGTACTTC. It specifies CSVRTANQETQYF. The J gene is TRBJ2-5, the V gene TRBV29-1; TRBD1 is a possible D gene (6 bases). Trimming stripped 6 bases from V and 0 bases from J, with 11 bases between. CDR1 SQVTM and CDR2 ANQGSEA come from the germline V gene. The CDR3 covers 13 residues.

This clone appeared a few times. The V call is TRBV18, the J call TRBJ1-6, with a weak D call TRBD1 (6 bases). CDR1 and CDR2 from the germline V gene are KGHSH and LQKENI. The V gene lost 3 bases and the J gene lost 3 bases, with 12 bases spanning the gap. The CDR3 loop spans 16 amino acids. CDR3 bases: TGTGCCAGCTCACCTAACAGGGAAAACTATAATTCACCCCTCCACTTT. Translated, it gives CASSPNRENYNSPLHF.

This rearrangement joins TRBV2 to TRBJ1-5, with D unresolved. Trimming took off 6 bases at V and 0 bases at J, with 12 bases between the two ends. The CDR3 length is 15 residues. Germline CDR1 and CDR2: SNHLY and FYNNEI. The CDR3 is CASSQTENSNQPQHF. CDR3 DNA: TGTGCCAGCAGCCAAACAGAAAATAGCAATCAGCCCCAGCATTTT. Drawing the rest from reference TRBV2 and TRBJ1-5, the complete variable domain is EPEVTQTPSHQVTQMGQEVILRCVPISNHLYFYWYRQILGQKVEFLVSFYNNEISEKSEIFDDQFSVERPDGSNFTLKIRSTKLEDSAMYFCASSQTENSNQPQHFGDGTRLSIL.

The chain carries TRBV9 and TRBJ1-2, with D maybe TRBD1 (6 bases). The CDR3 spans 14 residues. CDR1 SGDLS and CDR2 YYNGEE come from the germline V gene. Trimming removed 4 bases from V and 5 bases from J, with 15 bases in between. The CDR3 spells CASSPRGTGYGYTF. In DNA form, the CDR3 reads TGTGCCAGCAGCCCTAGGGGGACGGGTTATGGCTACACCTTC.

The chain has TRBV19 and TRBJ1-5; the D gene is possibly TRBD1 (5 bases). CDR1 and CDR2 (germline): LNHDA, SQIVND (reference sequence). Trimming shortened V by 2 bases and J by 6 bases, and 11 bases separated the two germline ends. There are 14 residues in the CDR3. The CDR3 DNA is TGTGCCAGTAGTATATCGGGGGTACGTCAGCCCCAGCATTTT. It translates to CASSISGVRQPQHF.

The chain links TRBV13 to TRBJ2-1; D is possibly TRBD2 (6 bases). Deletions cut 3 bases from V and 0 bases from J, with 9 bases between. This CDR3 has 15 residues. Germline lookup yields CDR1 PRHDT and CDR2 FYEKMQ (reference sequence). Here the CDR3 reads CASSFGGNSYNEQFF. In DNA form, the CDR3 reads TGTGCCAGCAGCTTCGGCGGGAACTCCTACAATGAGCAGTTCTTC.

As regards this clone: Other DNA sequences in this specimen translate into the identical CDR3. The chain carries TRBV11-2 and TRBJ2-1, with 10 bases aligning to TRBD2. From germline, CDR1 is SGHAT and CDR2 FQNNGV. The V gene end was trimmed by 5 bases and the J gene end by 3 bases; junction bases not matched to a gene: 7. CDR3 length: 16 residues. The CDR3 loop is CASSPRLAGVYNEQFF. CDR3 DNA: TGTGCCAGCAGCCCCCGTCTAGCGGGAGTCTACAATGAGCAGTTCTTC.

This chain connects TRBV29-1 to TRBJ2-5, with D uncertain. The germline CDR1 and CDR2 sequences are SQVTM and ANQGSEA. This CDR3 comprises 12 residues. V gave up 3 bases and J gave up 5 bases, with 10 bases separating them. The CDR3 DNA is TGCAGCGTTGATCTTCACGGGGAGACCCAGTACTTC. It is translated as CSVDLHGETQYF.